One sample yielded the 13 T cell receptor beta chains listed below, sequenced in a study of long-term antiretroviral therapy in people with HIV. This was the immunoSEQ v3.0 assay at survey level. Profiled with immunoSEQ multiplex PCR; TCRdb holds only in-frame clones, not every one. The table includes under 35,000 clones, over 85% detected once. Specimen: unsorted PBMCs, collected around 5.4 years after starting antiretroviral therapy. Receptors originate from a woman between 50 and 59 years old with HIV.

This sequence joins TRBV7-9 and TRBJ1-2, with TRBD1 matching over 7 bases. V gave up 5 bases and J gave up 0 bases; unmatched junction bases: 9. CDR1 and CDR2 (germline): SEHNR, FQNEAQ (reference sequence). This CDR3 is 16 amino acids long. The CDR3 bases are TGTGCCAGCAGCCCCAGGGGGTCTGGCGCTAACTATGGCTACACCTTC. It encodes CASSPRGSGANYGYTF.

The J gene is TRBJ1-6, the V gene TRBV7-9; D not certain. Trimming took off 0 bases at V and 8 bases at J, with 5 bases between the two ends. Germline CDR1 is SEHNR and CDR2 is FQNEAQ (reference sequence). The CDR3 length is 13 residues. The CDR3 DNA follows: TGTGCCAGCAGCTTAGCCGGGGATTCACCCCTCCACTTT. Translation gives CASSLAGDSPLHF.

The rearrangement uses TRBV7-3 and TRBJ1-1, with 7 bases fitting TRBD1. The germline gives CDR1 SGHTA, CDR2 FQGTGA. Losses at the gene ends were 5 bases for V and 1 base for J; bases not matched to a gene: 4. The CDR3 has 14 amino acids. The CDR3 spells CASSIGGRNTEAFF. CDR3 DNA sequence: TGTGCCAGCAGCATAGGGGGCAGGAACACTGAAGCTTTCTTT.

The chain recombines TRBV29-1 with TRBJ1-2; D is possibly TRBD1 (6 bases). The CDR3 consists of 13 residues. Germline assignment: CDR1 SQVTM and CDR2 ANQGSEA. Trimming took 5 bases from V and 7 from J, leaving 17 bases between them. As DNA, the CDR3 is TGCAGCGTTCGGTTGAATACAGGGTTTGGCTACACCTTC. Translated, it gives CSVRLNTGFGYTF.

The chain recombines TRBV10-1 with TRBJ1-1; the D gene is possibly TRBD1 (6 bases). V lost 3 bases to trimming and J lost 1 base, with 12 bases between them. This CDR3 is built from 15 residues. Germline CDR1 reads WNHNN; CDR2 reads SYGVQD (reference sequence). CDR3 in DNA: TGCGCCAGCAGTGACCATGCGACAGGGAACACTGAAGCTTTCTTT. This translates into CASSDHATGNTEAFF.

Of note for this clone: One end of the junction fails to match germline, which may point to a read error. The chain recombines TRBV5-6 with TRBJ2-7; the match to TRBD1 covers 7 bases. Looked up from germline, CDR1 is SGHDT and CDR2 is YYEEEE. The CDR3 has 16 residues. CDR3 in DNA: TGTGCCAGCAGCTCTGCTACAGGGGTCGGCTATCTCGCTCCCTTCTTC. Amino acid sequence: CASSSATGVGYLAPFF.

The gene calls are TRBV11-3 and TRBJ2-2; TRBD2 might be the D (7 bases). CDR1 and CDR2 from the germline V gene are SGHNT and YENEEA. Trimming cost V 5 bases and J 3 bases, with 13 bases left between them. The CDR3 spans 15 residues. CDR3: CASSPGGGDTGELFF. CDR3 nucleotides: TGTGCCAGCAGCCCAGGAGGGGGGGACACCGGGGAGCTGTTTTTT.

V and J are TRBV27 and TRBJ1-2, with 7 bases that match TRBD1. V shed 4 bases, J shed 9 bases, and the junction held 8 bases outside the gene matches. Germline loops: CDR1 MNHEY, CDR2 SMNVEV (reference sequence). CDR3 size: 13 residues. The CDR3 bases are TGTGCCAGCAGTTCCCGACAGGGACGGAGCTACACCTTC. It is translated as CASSSRQGRSYTF.

This chain links TRBV5-1 with TRBJ2-6; possibly TRBD2 for D (6 bases). From germline, CDR1 is SGHRS and CDR2 YFSETQ. Trimming removed 7 bases at V and 0 bases at J, with 17 bases between. The CDR3 sequence is 17 residues long. CDR3 in DNA: TGCGCCAGCGCCTCGGGGGACGGAAACTCTGGGGCCAACGTCCTGACTTTC. Its protein is CASASGDGNSGANVLTF.

V is TRBV6-5 and J is TRBJ1-2; D may be TRBD1 (6 bases). Trimming took off 3 bases at V and 8 bases at J, with 10 bases between the two ends. CDR1 MNHEY and CDR2 SVGAGI come from the germline V gene. The CDR3 consists of 12 residues. Written as DNA, the CDR3 is TGTGCCAGCAGTTATGGGGGCGAGGGCTACACCTTC. Protein: CASSYGGEGYTF.

The chain employs TRBV25-1 and TRBJ1-4; a weak D match, TRBD1 (5 bases). The CDR3 length is 14 residues. The V gene's germline CDR1 is MGHDK and CDR2 SYGVNS. Trimming removed 6 bases from V and 8 bases from J, with 16 bases in between. The DNA of the CDR3 is TGTGCCAGCAGAGGCGGGGGGTCGGCCGAAAAACTGTTTTTT. Protein: CASRGGGSAEKLFF.

J is TRBJ1-3 and V is TRBV7-2, with D tentatively TRBD1 (5 bases). The germline V and J ends were trimmed by 4 bases and 0 bases, with 10 bases remaining between them. Per the germline V gene, CDR1 is SGHTA and CDR2 is FQGNSA. The CDR3 spans 15 residues. The CDR3 bases are TGTGCCAGCAGCTCGGGACGGCCCTCTGGAAACACCATATATTTT. Translating gives CASSSGRPSGNTIYF.

The chain uses TRBV27 and TRBJ1-2; D might be TRBD1 (6 bases). Germline V gene sequence: CDR1 MNHEY, CDR2 SMNVEV (reference sequence). Trimming took off 3 bases at V and 4 bases at J, with 15 bases between the two ends. CDR3 length: 15 residues. The CDR3 DNA reads as TGTGCCAGCAGTTTCATGGGGGGCGGGATCTATGGCTACACCTTC. This translates into CASSFMGGGIYGYTF.